These 13 T cell receptor beta chains were all obtained from the same sample, sequenced in a study of blood T cell repertoires in COVID-19. Profiling relied on immunoSEQ multiplex PCR, and the TCRdb table lists in-frame clones only, not all of them. The repertoire holds around 470,000 clones, roughly 87% seen once, with about 1% in the top ten. Sequenced sample: peripheral blood. The receptor source for this set is a man between 18 and 35 years old with COVID-19, enrolled during active disease.

This chain joins TRBV7-2 and TRBJ2-1; TRBD1 is a possible D gene (6 bases). This CDR3 has 13 amino acids. Between the trimmed V and J ends, which lost 5 bases and 8 bases, there was a span of 13 bases. The germline gives CDR1 SGHTA, CDR2 FQGNSA. The CDR3 bases are TGTGCCAGCAGCCCCGGGCAGGGGTATGAGCAGTTCTTC. Amino acid sequence: CASSPGQGYEQFF.

In its sample, this clone was seen a few times. V gene TRBV12-3 or TRBV12-4 combines with J gene TRBJ1-2, with D perhaps TRBD1 (5 bases). Trimming shortened V by 7 bases and J by 6 bases, and 15 bases separated the two germline ends. The CDR3 has 13 amino acids. CDR3: CASKWEGMDGYTF. The CDR3 DNA follows: TGTGCCAGCAAATGGGAGGGGATGGATGGCTACACCTTC.

There are a few counts of this clone. This chain uses TRBV6-5 with TRBJ2-7; weak D call: TRBD2 (6 bases). Germline-derived CDR1 and CDR2 are MNHEY and SVGAGI. This CDR3 comprises 14 residues. Trimming pared 5 bases from V and 4 bases from J, leaving 15 bases between. In DNA form, the CDR3 reads TGTGCCAGCAGTCGCACGGCGGCGGGGTACGAGCAGTACTTC. Its translation: CASSRTAAGYEQYF.

The rearrangement uses TRBV5-1 and TRBJ2-1; TRBD2 matches at 8 bases. Germline loops: CDR1 SGHRS, CDR2 YFSETQ. V gave up 5 bases and J gave up 5 bases; unmatched junction bases: 3. The CDR3 has 13 residues. The CDR3 sequence is CASSSGRDNEQFF. The CDR3 region has the DNA TGCGCCAGCAGTTCCGGGAGGGACAATGAGCAGTTCTTC.

This sequence joins TRBV19 and TRBJ1-2; D is uncertain. Germline V gene sequence: CDR1 LNHDA, CDR2 SQIVND (reference sequence). Trimming cost V 3 bases and J 8 bases, with 19 bases left between them. The CDR3 contains 15 residues. The CDR3 loop is CASSIWEAFGEGYTF. The DNA for the CDR3 is TGTGCCAGTAGTATTTGGGAGGCCTTTGGGGAAGGCTACACCTTC.

The V call is TRBV9, the J call TRBJ2-7, with TRBD1 matching over 8 bases. This CDR3 contains 14 residues. The V segment lost 3 bases and the J segment 4 bases; nucleotides outside the gene matches: 6. Germline V CDR1 and CDR2: SGDLS, YYNGEE. In nucleotides, the CDR3 is TGTGCCAGCAGCGCCACAGGGGGGCCTTACGAGCAGTACTTC. It yields the protein CASSATGGPYEQYF.

This chain connects TRBV6-5 to TRBJ1-6, with D possibly being TRBD1 (6 bases). The CDR3 has 15 residues. CDR1 MNHEY and CDR2 SVGAGI come from the germline V gene. With 7 bases removed from V and 10 bases from J, the gap between germline ends came to 20 bases. The CDR3 bases are TGTGCCAGCATTAAACGGGACACAAATCGGTCACCCCTCCACTTT. Residues: CASIKRDTNRSPLHF.

This chain uses TRBV13 with TRBJ2-7; TRBD2 might be the D (6 bases). V was trimmed by 3 bases and J by 4 bases, leaving 13 bases between them. Germline CDR1 is PRHDT and CDR2 is FYEKMQ (reference sequence). This CDR3 is 14 amino acids long. Written as DNA, the CDR3 is TGTGCCAGCAGCTTGCGGGATGGGAAGTACGAGCAGTACTTC. Its translation is CASSLRDGKYEQYF.

The V and J genes are TRBV5-4 and TRBJ2-7; 8 nucleotides match TRBD2. The germline gives CDR1 SGHNT, CDR2 YYREEE (reference sequence). The V segment lost 5 bases and the J segment 3 bases; nucleotides outside the gene matches: 7. The CDR3 contains 14 residues. The CDR3 DNA reads TGTGCCAGCAGTTCCGGGACTAGGGTCTACGAGCAGTACTTC. It specifies CASSSGTRVYEQYF.

The rearrangement uses TRBV19 and TRBJ2-5; 10 positions agree with TRBD2. The CDR3 is made up of 16 amino acids. V was clipped by 1 base and J by 5 bases; unmatched bases: 7. Germline V gives CDR1 LNHDA, CDR2 SQIVND (reference sequence). The CDR3 DNA follows: TGTGCCAGTAGTATAGCGCAGCGGGGGGGCCCTGAGACCCAGTACTTC. Translation: CASSIAQRGGPETQYF.

This clone was observed a handful of times. The chain recombines TRBV27 with TRBJ2-7; D is perhaps TRBD2 (6 bases). CDR1 and CDR2 from the germline V gene are MNHEY and SMNVEV (reference sequence). The CDR3 loop spans 13 amino acids. With 4 bases removed from V and 5 bases from J, the gap between germline ends came to 12 bases. For the CDR3, the DNA is TGTGCCAGCAGTTCGGGGGAACTCAACGAGCAGTACTTC. It codes for CASSSGELNEQYF.

The rearrangement uses TRBV5-6 and TRBJ1-4, with D possibly TRBD1 on 6 matching bases. This CDR3 is built from 16 residues. V gave up 5 bases and J gave up 0 bases, with 14 bases separating them. Germline assignment: CDR1 SGHDT and CDR2 YYEEEE. The CDR3 loop reads CASSKGGIATNEKLFF. CDR3 bases: TGTGCCAGCAGTAAAGGGGGAATCGCAACTAATGAAAAACTGTTTTTT.

The J gene is TRBJ1-2, the V gene TRBV14; 7 positions match TRBD1. The germline V gene has CDR1 SGHDN and CDR2 FVKESK. V lost 4 bases, J lost 6 bases, and 8 bases stayed unmatched. The CDR3 runs 14 residues. The CDR3, as DNA: TGTGCCAGCAGCCTACTACAGGGGTGGGATGGCTACACCTTC. Its protein product is CASSLLQGWDGYTF.